These 14 T cell receptor beta chains came from one sample sequenced in a study of cytomegalovirus exposure and HLA in healthy donors. Primers: 60 Vbeta forward and 13 Jbeta reverse. Libraries were prepared by immunoSEQ multiplex PCR; TCRdb keeps only in-frame clonotypes and omits some of them. The table lists about 67,000 clones. What was sequenced was PBMCs. The receptors were sampled from a boy between 5 and 17 years old in good health and CMV-seronegative.

V gene TRBV30 combines with J gene TRBJ2-7; possible D gene TRBD2, 6 bases. The CDR3 loop spans 12 amino acids. Trimming stripped 3 bases from V and 6 bases from J, with 12 bases between. CDR1 is GTSNPN, CDR2 SVGIG, per germline (reference sequence). The CDR3 DNA reads as TGTGCCTGGAGCCTGGGGGAGGTCGAGCAGTACTTC. This codes for CAWSLGEVEQYF.

The rearrangement links TRBV5-1 to TRBJ2-1, with 13 nucleotides matching TRBD2. This CDR3 has 15 amino acids. The V segment lost 2 bases and the J segment 10 bases; nucleotides outside the gene matches: 6. Germline V gene lookup returns CDR1 SGHRS and CDR2 YFSETQ. CDR3 residues: CASSFGLAGDEEQFF. CDR3 bases: TGCGCCAGCAGCTTTGGACTAGCGGGAGATGAAGAGCAGTTCTTC.

This sequence joins TRBV6-6 and TRBJ2-2; TRBD2 matches 10 bases. Losses at the gene ends were 2 bases for V and 1 base for J; bases not matched to a gene: 1. The CDR3 consists of 16 residues. CDR1 is MNHNY and CDR2 is SVGAGI in the germline V gene (reference sequence). The DNA for the CDR3 is TGTGCCAGCAGTTACACTAGCGGGATGAACACCGGGGAGCTGTTTTTT. It encodes CASSYTSGMNTGELFF.

J is TRBJ2-3 and V is TRBV4-2, with 8 bases that match TRBD2. In germline, CDR1 is LGHNA, CDR2 YNFKEQ. The trim removed 2 bases at V and 5 bases at J, leaving 3 bases unmatched. This CDR3 region has 14 residues. As DNA, the CDR3 is TGTGCCAGCAGCCAAAGCCTAGCGGGAGATACGCAGTATTTT. The encoded protein is CASSQSLAGDTQYF.

The CDR3 spells CASSGPKSGGINEQFF. The CDR3, as DNA: TGTGCCAGCAGTGGGCCTAAGAGCGGGGGGATAAATGAGCAGTTCTTC. This chain joins TRBV2 and TRBJ2-1; 9 bases align to TRBD2. This CDR3 contains 16 residues. J was trimmed by 7 bases and V by 4 bases; bases with no gene match: 11. Germline assignment: CDR1 SNHLY and CDR2 FYNNEI.

The CDR3 DNA reads as TGTGCCAGCAGCCAAGATCCAGGGGGGTTAGGCAATCAGCCCCAGCATTTT. It encodes CASSQDPGGLGNQPQHF. The rearrangement links TRBV4-2 to TRBJ1-5, with TRBD1 identical over 7 bases. V dropped 0 bases and J dropped 2; count of bases not matched to a gene: 7. This CDR3 is built from 17 residues. Germline CDR1 and CDR2: LGHNA and YNFKEQ.

The chain is built from TRBV5-6 and TRBJ1-6; TRBD1 agrees at 7 bases. CDR1 is SGHDT and CDR2 is YYEEEE in the germline V gene. The J segment lost 5 bases and the V segment lost 4 bases, leaving 9 bases of the junction unmatched. The length of the CDR3 is 16 residues. The CDR3 spells CASSPRGRVHNSPLHF. CDR3 DNA sequence: TGTGCCAGCAGCCCGAGGGGGCGCGTCCATAATTCACCCCTCCACTTT.

The J gene is TRBJ2-5, the V gene TRBV7-6; D possibly corresponds to TRBD1 (6 bases). Trimming pared 4 bases from V and 4 bases from J, leaving 19 bases between. The CDR3 runs 16 residues. The V gene's germline CDR1 is SGHVS and CDR2 FNYEAQ. In DNA, the CDR3 is TGTGCCAGCAGCTCCCACTGGCGGGCCAGGGGAGAGACCCAGTACTTC. Encoded protein: CASSSHWRARGETQYF.

The chain couples TRBV19 to TRBJ1-2; 7 bases map to TRBD1. The germline V gene has CDR1 LNHDA and CDR2 SQIVND (reference sequence). The ends lost 6 bases at V and 6 bases at J; junction bases unmatched: 4. This CDR3 region has 12 residues. For the CDR3, the DNA is TGTGCCAGTAGGAAGGGGGCGGATGGCTACACCTTC. Encoded protein: CASRKGADGYTF.

On this clone itself: This sample includes further DNA sequences coding for the same CDR3. The chain is built from TRBV7-2 and TRBJ2-1; D is undetermined. CDR1 is SGHTA and CDR2 is FQGNSA in the germline V gene. Trimming shortened V by 1 base and J by 7 bases, and 8 bases separated the two germline ends. CDR3 size: 13 residues. In DNA form, the CDR3 reads TGTGCCAGCAGCTTAGGGCAGATTAATGAGCAGTTCTTC. Its translation is CASSLGQINEQFF.

The rearrangement uses TRBV11-2 and TRBJ2-7; 8 nucleotides match TRBD1. The CDR3 consists of 12 residues. Losses at the gene ends were 6 bases for V and 3 bases for J; bases not matched to a gene: 1. Germline V gene data show CDR1 as SGHAT and CDR2 as FQNNGV. CDR3 nucleotides: TGTGCCAGCAGGGGACAGGACTACGAGCAGTACTTC. It specifies CASRGQDYEQYF.

This rearrangement joins TRBV19 to TRBJ2-5, with 11 bases identical to TRBD1. TRBJ2-7 matches the DNA end more closely, so the J call is doubtful. The CDR3 has 14 amino acids. Germline CDR1 is LNHDA and CDR2 is SQIVND (reference sequence). The CDR3 is CASRGTGGGYEQYF. CDR3 sequence (DNA): TGTGCCAGTAGGGGGACAGGGGGTGGCTACGAGCAGTACTTC.

The rearrangement joins TRBV11-3 to TRBJ1-1; D may be TRBD1 (5 bases). V was clipped by 5 bases and J by 1 base, with 14 bases between them. Looked up from germline, CDR1 is SGHNT and CDR2 is YENEEA. This CDR3 region has 15 residues. The CDR3 spells CASSPSGQGNTEAFF. Here the CDR3 DNA reads TGTGCCAGCAGCCCCTCCGGGCAGGGGAACACTGAAGCTTTCTTT. The variable domain in full, completed from reference TRBV11-3 and TRBJ1-1, reads EAGVVQSPRYKIIEKKQPVAFWCNPISGHNTLYWYLQNLGQGPELLIRYENEEAVDDSQLPKDRFSAERLKGVDSTLKIQPAELGDSAVYLCASSPSGQGNTEAFFGQGTRLTVV.

This chain uses TRBV6-1 with TRBJ1-2; 7 bases agree with TRBD1. This CDR3 contains 13 residues. Looked up from germline, CDR1 is MNHNS and CDR2 is SASEGT. V was pared by 7 bases and J by 4 bases, with 6 bases of the junction left unmatched. The DNA of the CDR3 is TGTGCCAGCATTCCCACAGGGGTCTATGGCTACACCTTC. It is translated as CASIPTGVYGYTF.